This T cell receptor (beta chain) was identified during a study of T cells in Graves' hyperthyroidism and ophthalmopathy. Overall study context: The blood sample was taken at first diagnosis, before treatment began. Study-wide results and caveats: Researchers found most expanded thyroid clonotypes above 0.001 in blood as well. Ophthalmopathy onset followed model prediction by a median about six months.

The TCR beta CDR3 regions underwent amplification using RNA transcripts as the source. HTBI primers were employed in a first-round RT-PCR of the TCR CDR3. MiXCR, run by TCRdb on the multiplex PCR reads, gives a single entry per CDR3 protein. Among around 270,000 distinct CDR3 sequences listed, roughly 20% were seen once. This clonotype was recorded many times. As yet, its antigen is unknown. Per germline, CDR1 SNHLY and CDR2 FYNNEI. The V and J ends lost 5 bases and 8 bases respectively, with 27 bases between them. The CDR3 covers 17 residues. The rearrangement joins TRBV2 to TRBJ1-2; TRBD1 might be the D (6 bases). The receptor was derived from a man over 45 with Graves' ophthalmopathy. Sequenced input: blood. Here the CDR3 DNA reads TGTGCCAGCAGTTACGCGGGGGCCGGATTCCGATCTACGGGCTACACCTTC. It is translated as CASSYAGAGFRSTGYTF.